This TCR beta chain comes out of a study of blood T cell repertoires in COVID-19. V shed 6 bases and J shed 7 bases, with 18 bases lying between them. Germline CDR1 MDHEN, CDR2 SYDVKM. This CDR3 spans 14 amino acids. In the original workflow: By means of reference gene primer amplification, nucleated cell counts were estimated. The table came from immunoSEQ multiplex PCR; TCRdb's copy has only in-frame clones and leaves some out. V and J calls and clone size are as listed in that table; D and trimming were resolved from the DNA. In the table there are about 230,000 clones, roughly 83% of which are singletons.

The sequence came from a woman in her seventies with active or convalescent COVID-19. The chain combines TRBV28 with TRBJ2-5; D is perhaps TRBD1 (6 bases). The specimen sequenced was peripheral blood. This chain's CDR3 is CASRYGTPLGTQYF. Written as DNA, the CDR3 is TGTGCCAGCAGATACGGGACACCTCTGGGGACCCAGTACTTC. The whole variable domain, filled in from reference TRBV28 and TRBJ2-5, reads DVKVTQSSRYLVKRTGEKVFLECVQDMDHENMFWYRQDPGLGLRLIYFSYDVKMKEKGDIPEGYSVSREKKERFSLILESASTNQTSMYLCASRYGTPLGTQYFGPGTRLLVL.